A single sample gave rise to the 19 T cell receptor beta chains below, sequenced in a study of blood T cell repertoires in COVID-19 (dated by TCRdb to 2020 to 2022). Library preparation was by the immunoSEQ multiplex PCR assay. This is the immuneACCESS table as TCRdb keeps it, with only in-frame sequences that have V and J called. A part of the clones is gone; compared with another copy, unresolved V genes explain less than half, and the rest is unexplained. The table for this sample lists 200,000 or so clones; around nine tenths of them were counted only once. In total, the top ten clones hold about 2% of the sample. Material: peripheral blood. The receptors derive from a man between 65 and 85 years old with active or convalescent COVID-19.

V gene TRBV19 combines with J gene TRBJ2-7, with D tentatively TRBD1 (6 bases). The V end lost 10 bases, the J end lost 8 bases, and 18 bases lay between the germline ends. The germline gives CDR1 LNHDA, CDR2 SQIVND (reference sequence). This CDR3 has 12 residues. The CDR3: CATKGVALKQYF. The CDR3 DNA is TGTGCCACTAAGGGGGTAGCGTTGAAGCAGTACTTC.

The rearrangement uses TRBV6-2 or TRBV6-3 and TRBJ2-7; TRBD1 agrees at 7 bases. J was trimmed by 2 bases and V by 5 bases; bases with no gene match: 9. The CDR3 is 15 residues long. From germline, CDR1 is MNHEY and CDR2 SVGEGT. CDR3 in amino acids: CASSHRDRVTYEQYF. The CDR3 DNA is TGTGCCAGCAGTCACCGGGACAGAGTTACCTACGAGCAGTACTTC.

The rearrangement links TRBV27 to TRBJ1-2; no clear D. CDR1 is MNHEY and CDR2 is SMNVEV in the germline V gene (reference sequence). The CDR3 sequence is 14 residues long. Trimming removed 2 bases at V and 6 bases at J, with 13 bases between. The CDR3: CASSLRSGEHGYTF. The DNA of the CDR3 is TGTGCCAGCAGTTTACGGTCCGGAGAGCATGGCTACACCTTC.

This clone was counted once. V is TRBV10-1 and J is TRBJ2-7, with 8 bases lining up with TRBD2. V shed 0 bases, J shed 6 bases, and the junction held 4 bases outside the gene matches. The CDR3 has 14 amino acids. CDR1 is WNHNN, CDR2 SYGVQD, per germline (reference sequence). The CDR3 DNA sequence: TGCGCCAGCAGTGAGTCCAGCGGGAGAGCCGAGCAGTACTTC. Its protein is CASSESSGRAEQYF.

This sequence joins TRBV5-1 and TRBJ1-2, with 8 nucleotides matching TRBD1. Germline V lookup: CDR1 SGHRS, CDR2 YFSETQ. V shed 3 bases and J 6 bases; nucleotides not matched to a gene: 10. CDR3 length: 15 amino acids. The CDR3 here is CASSSCQGAVDGYTF. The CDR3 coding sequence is TGCGCCAGCAGCTCATGTCAGGGGGCAGTGGATGGCTACACCTTC.

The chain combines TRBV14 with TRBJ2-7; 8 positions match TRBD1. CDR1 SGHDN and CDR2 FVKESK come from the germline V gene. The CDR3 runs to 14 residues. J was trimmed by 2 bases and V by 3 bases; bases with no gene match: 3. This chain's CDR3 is CASSHGQGPYEQYF. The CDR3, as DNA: TGTGCCAGCAGCCATGGACAGGGCCCCTACGAGCAGTACTTC. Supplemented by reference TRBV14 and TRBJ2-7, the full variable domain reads EAGVTQFPSHSVIEKGQTVTLRCDPISGHDNLYWYRRVMGKEIKFLLHFVKESKQDESGMPNNRFLAERTGGTYSTLKVQPAELEDSGVYFCASSHGQGPYEQYFGPGTRLTVT.

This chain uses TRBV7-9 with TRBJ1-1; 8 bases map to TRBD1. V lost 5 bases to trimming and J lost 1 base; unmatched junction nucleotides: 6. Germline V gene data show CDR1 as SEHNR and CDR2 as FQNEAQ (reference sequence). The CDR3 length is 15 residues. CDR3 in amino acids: CASSPHGQGNTEAFF. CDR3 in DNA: TGTGCCAGCAGCCCGCACGGACAGGGGAACACTGAAGCTTTCTTT.

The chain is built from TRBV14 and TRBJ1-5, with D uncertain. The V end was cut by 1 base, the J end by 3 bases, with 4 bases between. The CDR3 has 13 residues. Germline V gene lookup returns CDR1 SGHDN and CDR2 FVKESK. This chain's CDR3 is CASSQVHNQPQHF. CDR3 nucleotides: TGTGCCAGCAGCCAAGTTCACAATCAGCCCCAGCATTTT.

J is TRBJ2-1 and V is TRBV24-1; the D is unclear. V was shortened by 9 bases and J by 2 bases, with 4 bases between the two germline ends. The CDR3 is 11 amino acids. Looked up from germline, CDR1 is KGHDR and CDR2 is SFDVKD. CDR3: CATGPYNEQFF. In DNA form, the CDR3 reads TGTGCCACCGGCCCCTACAATGAGCAGTTCTTC.

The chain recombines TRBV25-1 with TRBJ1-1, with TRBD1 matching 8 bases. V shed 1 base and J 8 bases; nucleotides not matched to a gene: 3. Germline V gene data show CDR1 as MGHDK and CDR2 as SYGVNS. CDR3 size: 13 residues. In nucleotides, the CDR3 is TGTGCCAGCAGTGAATTCAACAGGGGGGAAGCTTTCTTT. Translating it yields CASSEFNRGEAFF.

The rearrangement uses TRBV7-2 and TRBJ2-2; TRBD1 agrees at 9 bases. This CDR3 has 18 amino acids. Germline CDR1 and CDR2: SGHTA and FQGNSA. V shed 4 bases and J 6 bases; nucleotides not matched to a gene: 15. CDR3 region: CASSSPGWGTGFSGELFF. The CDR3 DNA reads TGTGCCAGCAGCTCCCCCGGGTGGGGGACAGGGTTCTCCGGGGAGCTGTTTTTT.

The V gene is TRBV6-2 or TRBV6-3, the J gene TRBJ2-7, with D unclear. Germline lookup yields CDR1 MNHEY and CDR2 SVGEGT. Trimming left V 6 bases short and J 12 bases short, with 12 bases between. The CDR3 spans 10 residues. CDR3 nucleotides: TGTGCCAGCAGCCACACAGCCCCGTACTTC. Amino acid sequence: CASSHTAPYF.

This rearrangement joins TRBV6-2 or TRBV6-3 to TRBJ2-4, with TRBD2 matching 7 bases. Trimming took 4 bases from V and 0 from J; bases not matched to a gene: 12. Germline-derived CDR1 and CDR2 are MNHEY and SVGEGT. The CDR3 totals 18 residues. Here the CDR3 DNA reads TGTGCCAGCAGTTCGTCGTTCGGCGGGGGTCTAGCCAAAAACATTCAGTACTTC. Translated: CASSSSFGGGLAKNIQYF.

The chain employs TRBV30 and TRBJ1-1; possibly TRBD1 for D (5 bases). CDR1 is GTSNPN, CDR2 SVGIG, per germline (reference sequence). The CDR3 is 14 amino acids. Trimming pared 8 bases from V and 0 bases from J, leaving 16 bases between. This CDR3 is CAIGQTSMNTEAFF. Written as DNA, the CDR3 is TGTGCCATAGGACAAACCAGCATGAACACTGAAGCTTTCTTT.

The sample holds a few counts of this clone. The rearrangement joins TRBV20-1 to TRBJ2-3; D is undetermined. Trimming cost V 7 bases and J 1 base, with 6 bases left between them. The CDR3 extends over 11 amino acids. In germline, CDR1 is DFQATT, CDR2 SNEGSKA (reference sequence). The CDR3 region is CSVGGTDTQYF. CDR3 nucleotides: TGCAGTGTCGGTGGCACAGATACGCAGTATTTT.

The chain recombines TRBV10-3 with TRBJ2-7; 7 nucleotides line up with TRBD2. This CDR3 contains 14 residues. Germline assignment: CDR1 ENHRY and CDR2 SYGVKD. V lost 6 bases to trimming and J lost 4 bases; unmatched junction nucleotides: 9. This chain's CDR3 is CAISQGTTNYEQYF. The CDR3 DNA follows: TGTGCCATCAGCCAAGGGACTACCAATTACGAGCAGTACTTC.

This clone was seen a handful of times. The CDR3 nucleotides read TGCAGCGCCCCTAGGGGATACAATGAGCAGTTCTTC. Its protein is CSAPRGYNEQFF. This chain links TRBV29-1 with TRBJ2-1, with D perhaps TRBD1 (5 bases). The CDR3 has 12 amino acids. V shed 7 bases and J shed 4 bases, with 11 bases lying between them. Looked up from germline, CDR1 is SQVTM and CDR2 is ANQGSEA.

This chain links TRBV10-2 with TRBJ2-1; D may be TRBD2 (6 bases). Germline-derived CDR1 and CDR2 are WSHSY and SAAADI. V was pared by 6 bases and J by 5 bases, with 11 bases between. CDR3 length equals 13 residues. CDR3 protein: CASRVSGNNEQFF. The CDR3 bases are TGCGCCAGCAGGGTTAGCGGTAACAATGAGCAGTTCTTC.

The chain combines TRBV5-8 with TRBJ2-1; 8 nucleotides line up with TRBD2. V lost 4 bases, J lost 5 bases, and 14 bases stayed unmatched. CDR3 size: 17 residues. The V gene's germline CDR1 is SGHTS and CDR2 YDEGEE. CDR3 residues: CASSPMAAGGPHNEQFF. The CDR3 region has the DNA TGTGCCAGCAGCCCCATGGCTGCGGGAGGACCACACAATGAGCAGTTCTTC.